What follows describes a single T cell receptor beta chain. Its target is not known. This sample stems from a study of cytomegalovirus exposure and HLA in healthy donors. Study at large: An earlier analysis found 117 million unique TCR beta sequences from approximately 170 million T cells.

V lost 4 bases, J lost 4 bases, and 18 bases lay in between. The CDR3 has 16 residues. Germline V gene sequence: CDR1 SGHRS, CDR2 YFSETQ. Whole-study findings and limits: For most subjects, TCR beta sequences were reported to predict HLA-A and HLA-B alleles with accuracy. Listed as cytomegalovirus-associated were more than 150 TCR beta chains.

Researchers ran the PCR with 60 Vbeta and 13 Jbeta primers. Assay used: immunoSEQ multiplex PCR; TCRdb lists only in-frame clones, some missing. The sample consists of 150,000 or so clones, around four fifths of them appearing once. Sample: PBMCs. The chain joins TRBV5-1 to TRBJ2-1, with a possible D match to TRBD1 (5 bases). The sequence derives from a man aged 25-45 years in good health and CMV-seronegative. CDR3 bases: TGCGCCAGCAGCGTGCAGGGCGAGACGGCGTACAATGAGCAGTTCTTC. Amino acid sequence: CASSVQGETAYNEQFF.